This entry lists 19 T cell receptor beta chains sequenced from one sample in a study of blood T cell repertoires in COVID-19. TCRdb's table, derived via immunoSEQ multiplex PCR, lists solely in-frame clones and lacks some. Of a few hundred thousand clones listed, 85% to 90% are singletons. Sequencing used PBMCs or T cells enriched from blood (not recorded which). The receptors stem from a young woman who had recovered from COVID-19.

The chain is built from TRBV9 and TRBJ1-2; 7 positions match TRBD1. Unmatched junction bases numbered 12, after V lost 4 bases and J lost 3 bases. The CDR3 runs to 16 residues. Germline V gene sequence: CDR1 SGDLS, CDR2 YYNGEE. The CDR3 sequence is CASSRTSETGDYGYTF. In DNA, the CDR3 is TGTGCCAGCAGCAGGACCTCGGAAACAGGGGACTATGGCTACACCTTC.

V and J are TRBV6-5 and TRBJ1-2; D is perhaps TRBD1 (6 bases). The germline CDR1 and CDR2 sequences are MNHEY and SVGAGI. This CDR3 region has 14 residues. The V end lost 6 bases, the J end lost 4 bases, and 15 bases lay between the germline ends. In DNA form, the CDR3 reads TGTGCCAGCAGCGAGGGGGTGGGAATCTATGGCTACACCTTC. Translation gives CASSEGVGIYGYTF.

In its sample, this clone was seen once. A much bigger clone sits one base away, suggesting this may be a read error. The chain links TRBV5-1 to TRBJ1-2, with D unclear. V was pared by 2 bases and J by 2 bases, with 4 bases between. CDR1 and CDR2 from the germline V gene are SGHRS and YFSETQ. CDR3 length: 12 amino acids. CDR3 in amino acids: CASSFKNYGYTF. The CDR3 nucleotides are TGCGCCAGCAGCTTTAAAAACTATGGCTACACCTTC.

CDR3 DNA: TGTGCCAGCAGCTTAGACCCCGTGAGGTCCGAGCAGTACTTC. It encodes CASSLDPVRSEQYF. The chain is built from TRBV7-9 and TRBJ2-7; D is unclear. Looked up from germline, CDR1 is SEHNR and CDR2 is FQNEAQ (reference sequence). This CDR3 region has 14 residues. V dropped 1 base and J dropped 6 bases, with 13 bases sitting between them.

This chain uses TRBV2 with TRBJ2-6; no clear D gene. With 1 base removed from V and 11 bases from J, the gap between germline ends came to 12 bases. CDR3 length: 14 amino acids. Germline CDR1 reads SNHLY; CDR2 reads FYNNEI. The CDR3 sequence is CASSEEAVSHVLTF. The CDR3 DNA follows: TGTGCCAGCAGTGAAGAAGCCGTTTCCCACGTCCTGACTTTC.

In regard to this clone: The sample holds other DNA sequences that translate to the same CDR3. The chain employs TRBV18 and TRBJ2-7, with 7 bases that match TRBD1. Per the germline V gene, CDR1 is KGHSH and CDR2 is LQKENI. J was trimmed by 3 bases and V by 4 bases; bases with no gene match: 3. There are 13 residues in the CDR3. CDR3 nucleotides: TGTGCCAGCTCACGGGACAGCAGCTACGAGCAGTACTTC. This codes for CASSRDSSYEQYF.

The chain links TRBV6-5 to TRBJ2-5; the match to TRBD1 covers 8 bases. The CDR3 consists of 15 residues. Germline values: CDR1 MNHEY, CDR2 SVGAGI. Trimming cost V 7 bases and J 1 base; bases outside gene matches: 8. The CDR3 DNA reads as TGTGCCAGCAAGGTCGGGACAGGACTCCAAGAGACCCAGTACTTC. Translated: CASKVGTGLQETQYF.

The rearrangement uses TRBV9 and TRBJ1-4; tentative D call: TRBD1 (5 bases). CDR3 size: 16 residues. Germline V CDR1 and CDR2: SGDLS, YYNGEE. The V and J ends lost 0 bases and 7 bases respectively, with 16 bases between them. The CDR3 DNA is TGTGCCAGCAGCGTAGGTTTAGGGCAGGGAGGTGAAAAACTGTTTTTT. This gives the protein CASSVGLGQGGEKLFF.

The chain's CDR3 is CASSLRQGASQPQHF. The CDR3 DNA is TGTGCCAGTAGTTTACGACAGGGGGCTAGTCAGCCCCAGCATTTT. V usage is TRBV19 and J usage is TRBJ1-5; TRBD1 agrees at 10 bases. V trimming: 5 bases; J trimming: 6 bases; junction bases outside the gene matches: 7. Germline V gene sequence: CDR1 LNHDA, CDR2 SQIVND (reference sequence). This CDR3 is built from 15 residues.

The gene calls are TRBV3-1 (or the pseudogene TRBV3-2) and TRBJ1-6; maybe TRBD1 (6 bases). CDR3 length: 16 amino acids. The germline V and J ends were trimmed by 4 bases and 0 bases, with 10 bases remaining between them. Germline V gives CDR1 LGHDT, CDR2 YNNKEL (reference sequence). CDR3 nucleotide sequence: TGTGCCAGCAGCCGGCTGGGACACTCCTATAATTCACCCCTCCACTTT. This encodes CASSRLGHSYNSPLHF.

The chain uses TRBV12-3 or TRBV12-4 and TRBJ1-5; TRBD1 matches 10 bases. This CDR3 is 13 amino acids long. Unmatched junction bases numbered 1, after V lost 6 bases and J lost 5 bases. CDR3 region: CASRGTGDQPQHF. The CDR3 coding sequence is TGTGCCAGCAGGGGGACAGGGGATCAGCCCCAGCATTTT.

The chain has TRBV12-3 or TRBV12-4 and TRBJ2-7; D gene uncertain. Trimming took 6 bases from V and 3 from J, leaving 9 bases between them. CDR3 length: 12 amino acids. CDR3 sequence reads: CASSPDNYEQYF. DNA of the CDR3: TGTGCCAGCAGCCCCGACAACTACGAGCAGTACTTC.

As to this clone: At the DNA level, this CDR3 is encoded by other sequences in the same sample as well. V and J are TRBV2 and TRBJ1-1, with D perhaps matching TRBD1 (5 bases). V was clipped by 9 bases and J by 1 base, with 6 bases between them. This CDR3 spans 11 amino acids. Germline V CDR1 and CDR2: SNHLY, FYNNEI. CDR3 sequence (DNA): TGTGCCAGGGGGGGGAACACTGAAGCTTTCTTT. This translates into CARGGNTEAFF.

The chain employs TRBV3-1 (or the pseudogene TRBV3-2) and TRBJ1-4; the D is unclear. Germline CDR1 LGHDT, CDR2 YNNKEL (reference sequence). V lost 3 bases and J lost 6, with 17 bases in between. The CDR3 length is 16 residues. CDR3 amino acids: CASSQAPRIDYEKLFF. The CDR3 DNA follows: TGTGCCAGCAGCCAGGCCCCGCGGATCGACTATGAAAAACTGTTTTTT.

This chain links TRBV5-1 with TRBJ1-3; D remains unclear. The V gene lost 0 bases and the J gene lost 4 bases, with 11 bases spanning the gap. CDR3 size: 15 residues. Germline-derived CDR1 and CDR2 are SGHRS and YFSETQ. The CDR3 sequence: CASSLDGFTGNTIYF. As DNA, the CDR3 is TGCGCCAGCAGCTTGGACGGGTTCACAGGAAACACCATATATTTT.

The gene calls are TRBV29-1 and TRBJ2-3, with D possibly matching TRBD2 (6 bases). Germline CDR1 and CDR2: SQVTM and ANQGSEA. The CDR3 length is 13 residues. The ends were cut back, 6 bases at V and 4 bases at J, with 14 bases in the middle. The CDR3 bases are TGCAGCGTAGACCGGTCGGGGGCAGATACGCAGTATTTT. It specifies CSVDRSGADTQYF.

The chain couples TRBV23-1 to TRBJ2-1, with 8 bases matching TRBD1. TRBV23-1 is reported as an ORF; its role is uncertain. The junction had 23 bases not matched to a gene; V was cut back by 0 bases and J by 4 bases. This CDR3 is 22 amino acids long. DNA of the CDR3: TGCGCCAGCAGTCAATCTGAAATCGGACAGGGACGACGATTTTTCGAATACAATGAGCAGTTCTTC. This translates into CASSQSEIGQGRRFFEYNEQFF.

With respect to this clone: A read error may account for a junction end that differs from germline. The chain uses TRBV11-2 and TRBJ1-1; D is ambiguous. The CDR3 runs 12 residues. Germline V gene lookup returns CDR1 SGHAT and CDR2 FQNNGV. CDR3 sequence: CASSLSGSPVCF. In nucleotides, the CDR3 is TGTGCCAGCAGCTTATCGGGGAGCCCAGTTTGCTTT.

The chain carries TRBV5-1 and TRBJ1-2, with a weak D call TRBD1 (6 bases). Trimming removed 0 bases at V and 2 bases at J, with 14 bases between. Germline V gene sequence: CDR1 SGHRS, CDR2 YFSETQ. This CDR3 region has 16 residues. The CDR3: CASSLGSRGANYGYTF. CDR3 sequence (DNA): TGCGCCAGCAGCTTGGGGAGCCGGGGGGCGAACTATGGCTACACCTTC.